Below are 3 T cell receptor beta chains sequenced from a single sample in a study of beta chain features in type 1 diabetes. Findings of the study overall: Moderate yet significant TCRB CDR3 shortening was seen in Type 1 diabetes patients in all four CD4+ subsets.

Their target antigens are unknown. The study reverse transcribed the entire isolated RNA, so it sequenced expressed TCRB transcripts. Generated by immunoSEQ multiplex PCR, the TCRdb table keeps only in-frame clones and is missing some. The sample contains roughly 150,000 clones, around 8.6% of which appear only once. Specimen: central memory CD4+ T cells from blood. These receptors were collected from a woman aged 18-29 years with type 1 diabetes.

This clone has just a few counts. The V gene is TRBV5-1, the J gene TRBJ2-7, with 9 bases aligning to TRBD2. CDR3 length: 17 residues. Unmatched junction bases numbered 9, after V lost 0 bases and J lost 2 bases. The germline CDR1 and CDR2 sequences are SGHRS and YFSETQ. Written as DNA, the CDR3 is TGCGCCAGCAGCTTGGCCGGCGGGAGGGTCTTTCCCTACGAGCAGTACTTC. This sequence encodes CASSLAGGRVFPYEQYF.

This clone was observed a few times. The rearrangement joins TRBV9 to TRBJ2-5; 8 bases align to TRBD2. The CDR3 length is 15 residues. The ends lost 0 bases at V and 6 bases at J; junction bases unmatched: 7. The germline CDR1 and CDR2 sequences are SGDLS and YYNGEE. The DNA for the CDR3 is TGTGCCAGCAGCGTAGAACCAGCGGGAGAACAGACCCAGTACTTC. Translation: CASSVEPAGEQTQYF.

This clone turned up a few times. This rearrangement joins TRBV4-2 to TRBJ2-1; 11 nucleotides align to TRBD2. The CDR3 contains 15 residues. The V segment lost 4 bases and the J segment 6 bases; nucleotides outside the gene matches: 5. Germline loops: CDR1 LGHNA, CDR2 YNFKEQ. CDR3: CASSPLAGGVNEQFF. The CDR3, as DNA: TGTGCCAGCAGCCCTCTAGCGGGGGGTGTCAATGAGCAGTTCTTC.